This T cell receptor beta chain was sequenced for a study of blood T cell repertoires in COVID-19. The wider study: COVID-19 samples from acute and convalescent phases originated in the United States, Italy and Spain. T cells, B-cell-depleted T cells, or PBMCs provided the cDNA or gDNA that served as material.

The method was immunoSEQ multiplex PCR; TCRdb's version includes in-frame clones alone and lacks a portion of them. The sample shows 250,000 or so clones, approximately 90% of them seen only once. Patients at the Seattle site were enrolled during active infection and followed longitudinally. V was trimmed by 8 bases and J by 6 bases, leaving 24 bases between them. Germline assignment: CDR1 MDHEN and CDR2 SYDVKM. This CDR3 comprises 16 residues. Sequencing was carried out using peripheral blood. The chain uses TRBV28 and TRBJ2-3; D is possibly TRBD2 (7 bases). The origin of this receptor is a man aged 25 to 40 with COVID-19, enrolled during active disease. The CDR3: CASLRGGASLGDTQYF. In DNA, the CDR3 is TGTGCCAGCCTTAGGGGGGGCGCGTCATTAGGGGATACGCAGTATTTT.